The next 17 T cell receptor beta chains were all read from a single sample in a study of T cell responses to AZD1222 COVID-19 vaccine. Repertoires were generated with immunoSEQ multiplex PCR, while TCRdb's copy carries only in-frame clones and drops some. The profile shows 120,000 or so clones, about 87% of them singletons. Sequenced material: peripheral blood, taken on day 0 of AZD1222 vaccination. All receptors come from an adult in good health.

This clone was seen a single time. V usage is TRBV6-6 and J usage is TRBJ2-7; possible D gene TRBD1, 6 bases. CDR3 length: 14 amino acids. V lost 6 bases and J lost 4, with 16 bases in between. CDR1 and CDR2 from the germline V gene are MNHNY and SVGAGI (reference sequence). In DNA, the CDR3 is TGTGCCAGCAGCCGGACAGTGCTTGAATACGAGCAGTACTTC. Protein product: CASSRTVLEYEQYF.

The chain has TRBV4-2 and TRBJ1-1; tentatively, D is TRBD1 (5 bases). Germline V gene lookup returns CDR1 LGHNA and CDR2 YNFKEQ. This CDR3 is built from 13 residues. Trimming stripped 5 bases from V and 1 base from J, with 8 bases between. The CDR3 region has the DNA TGTGCCAGCAGCGAAGGGGAGAACACTGAAGCTTTCTTT. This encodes CASSEGENTEAFF.

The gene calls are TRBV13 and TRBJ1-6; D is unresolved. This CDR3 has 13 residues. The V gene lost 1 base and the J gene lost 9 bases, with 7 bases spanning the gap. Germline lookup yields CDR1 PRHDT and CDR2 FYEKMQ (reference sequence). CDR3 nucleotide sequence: TGTGCCAGCAGCTTAGATGTGGCTTCACCCCTCCACTTT. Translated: CASSLDVASPLHF.

The CDR3 DNA reads TGTGCCAGCAGCCAAGGAGCGGGAGTTTTAAATGAGCAGTTCTTC. The encoded protein is CASSQGAGVLNEQFF. The chain uses TRBV4-2 and TRBJ2-1, with 8 positions matching TRBD2. The CDR3 length is 15 residues. Trimming cost V 1 base and J 7 bases; bases outside gene matches: 6. Per germline, CDR1 LGHNA and CDR2 YNFKEQ.

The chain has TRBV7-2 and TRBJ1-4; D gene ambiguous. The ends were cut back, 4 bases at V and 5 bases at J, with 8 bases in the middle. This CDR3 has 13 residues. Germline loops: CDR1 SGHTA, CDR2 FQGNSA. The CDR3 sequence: CASSSASNEKLFF. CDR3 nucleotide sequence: TGTGCCAGCAGCTCCGCCTCGAATGAAAAACTGTTTTTT.

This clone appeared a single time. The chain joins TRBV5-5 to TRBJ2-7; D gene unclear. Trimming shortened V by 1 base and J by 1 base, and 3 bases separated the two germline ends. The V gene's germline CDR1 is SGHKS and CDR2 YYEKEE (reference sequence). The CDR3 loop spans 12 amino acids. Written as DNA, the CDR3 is TGTGCCAGCAGCTTGACATCCTACGAGCAGTACTTC. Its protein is CASSLTSYEQYF.

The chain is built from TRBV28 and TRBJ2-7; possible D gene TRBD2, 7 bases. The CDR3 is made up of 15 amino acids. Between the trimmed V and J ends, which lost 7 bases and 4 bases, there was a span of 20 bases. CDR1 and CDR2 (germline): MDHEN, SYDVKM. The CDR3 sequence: CASTVAGALGYEQYF. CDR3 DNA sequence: TGTGCCAGCACAGTCGCGGGGGCCCTTGGATACGAGCAGTACTTC.

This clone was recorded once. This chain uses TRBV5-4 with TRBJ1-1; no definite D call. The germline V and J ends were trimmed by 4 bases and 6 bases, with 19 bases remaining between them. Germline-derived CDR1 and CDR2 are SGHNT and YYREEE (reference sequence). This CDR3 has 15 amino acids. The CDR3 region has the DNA TGTGCCAGCAGCCCCCTTTCGACGGGGTTTTCTGAAGCTTTCTTT. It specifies CASSPLSTGFSEAFF.

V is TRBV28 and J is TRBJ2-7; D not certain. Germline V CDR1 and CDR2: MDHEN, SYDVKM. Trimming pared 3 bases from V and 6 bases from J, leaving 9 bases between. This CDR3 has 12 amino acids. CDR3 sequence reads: CASSLVLGEQYF. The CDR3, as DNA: TGTGCCAGCAGTTTGGTGTTGGGCGAGCAGTACTTC.

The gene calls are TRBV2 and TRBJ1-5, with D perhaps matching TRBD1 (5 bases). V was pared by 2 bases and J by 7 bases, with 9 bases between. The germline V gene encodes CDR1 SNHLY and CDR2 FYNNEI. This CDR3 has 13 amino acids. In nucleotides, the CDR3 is TGTGCCAGCAGTGAATCAGGGTTCCAGCCCCAGCATTTT. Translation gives CASSESGFQPQHF.

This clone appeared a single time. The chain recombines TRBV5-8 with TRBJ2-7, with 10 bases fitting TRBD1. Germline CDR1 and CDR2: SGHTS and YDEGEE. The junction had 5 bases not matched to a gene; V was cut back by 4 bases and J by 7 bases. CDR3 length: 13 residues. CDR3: CASSRQGAVEQYF. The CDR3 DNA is TGTGCCAGCAGCAGACAGGGGGCGGTGGAGCAGTACTTC.

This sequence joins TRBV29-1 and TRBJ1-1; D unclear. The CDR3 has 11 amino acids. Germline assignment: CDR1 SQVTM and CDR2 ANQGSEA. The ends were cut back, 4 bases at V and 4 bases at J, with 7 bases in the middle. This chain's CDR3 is CSVVHATEAFF. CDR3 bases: TGCAGCGTTGTCCATGCCACTGAAGCTTTCTTT.

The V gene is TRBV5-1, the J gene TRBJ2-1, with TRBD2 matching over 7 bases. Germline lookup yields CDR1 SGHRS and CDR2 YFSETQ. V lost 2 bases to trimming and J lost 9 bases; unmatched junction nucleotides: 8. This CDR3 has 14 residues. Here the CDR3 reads CASSLSAGEVEQFF. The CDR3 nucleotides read TGCGCCAGCAGCTTAAGCGCGGGAGAGGTTGAGCAGTTCTTC.

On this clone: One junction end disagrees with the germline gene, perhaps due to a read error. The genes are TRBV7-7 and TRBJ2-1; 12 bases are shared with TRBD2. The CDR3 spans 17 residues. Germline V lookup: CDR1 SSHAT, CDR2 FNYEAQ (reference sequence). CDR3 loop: CASSLRSSGGADNEQFF. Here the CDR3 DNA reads TGTGCTAGCAGCTTACGGTCTAGCGGGGGGGCAGACAATGAGCAGTTCTTC.

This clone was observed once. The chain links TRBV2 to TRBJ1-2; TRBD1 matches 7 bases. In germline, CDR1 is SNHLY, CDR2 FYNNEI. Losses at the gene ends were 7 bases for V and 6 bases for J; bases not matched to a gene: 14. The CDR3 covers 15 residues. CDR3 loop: CASNPQGLQGHGYTF. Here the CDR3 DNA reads TGTGCCAGCAACCCCCAGGGTCTACAGGGGCATGGCTACACCTTC. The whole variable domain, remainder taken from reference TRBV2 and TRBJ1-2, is EPEVTQTPSHQVTQMGQEVILRCVPISNHLYFYWYRQILGQKVEFLVSFYNNEISEKSEIFDDQFSVERPDGSNFTLKIRSTKLEDSAMYFCASNPQGLQGHGYTFGSGTRLTVV.

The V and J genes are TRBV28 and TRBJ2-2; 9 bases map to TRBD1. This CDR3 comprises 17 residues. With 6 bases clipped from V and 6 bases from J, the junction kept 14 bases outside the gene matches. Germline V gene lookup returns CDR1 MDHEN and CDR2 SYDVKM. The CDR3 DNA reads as TGTGCCAGCAGCCCGGTACGGGGACAGGGTACTGCCGGGGAGCTGTTTTTT. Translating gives CASSPVRGQGTAGELFF.

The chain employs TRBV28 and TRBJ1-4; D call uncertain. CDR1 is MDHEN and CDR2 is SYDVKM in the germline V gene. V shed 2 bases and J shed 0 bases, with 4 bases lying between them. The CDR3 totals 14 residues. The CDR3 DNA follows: TGTGCCAGCAGTTTACTAACAACTAATGAAAAACTGTTTTTT. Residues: CASSLLTTNEKLFF.